The present entry profiles one TCR beta chain with its context. The antigen it binds to is not known. Base quality data are lacking; no much larger clone is found one base away. Survey-level immunoSEQ TCR-beta sequencing was performed on DNA from CEF-cultured naive and memory CD4+ T cells. On the authors' methods: Preprocessing removed nonproductive sequences and CDR3s not starting with C, not ending with F or W, or shorter than 7 amino acids. Antigen-specific clonotypes were called with the MANAFEST web app on the basis of expansion relative to the reference and to other culture wells. A clone was considered positive if significant expansion relative to the reference culture was observed in 2 of 3 replicate wells at an FDR below 0.05. To be called positive, a clone also had to show significant expansion compared with every other tandem well and an odds ratio greater than 5. Cultured and uncultured naive and memory CD4+ repertoires were searched for previously identified spike- and CEF-reactive CDR3s. CDR3 homology was measured as pairwise Levenshtein distance, computed with the stringdist R package after trimming three terminal residues from each end. TCRdb took over this immuneACCESS table, retaining in-frame rearrangements with V and J assigned. Such tables are incomplete; in checked studies, under half of the missing clones stem from an unresolved V gene, and the remainder is unexplained. V and J calls and clone size come straight from that table; D and trimming were deduced from the DNA. The sample table shows about 41,000 clones, and approximately 87% are seen once. The top ten hold around 1.2% of the sample.

For CDR1 and CDR2, the germline V gene lists MDHEN and SYDVKM. Trimming costs V 11 bases and J 0 bases, and their ends lie 10 bases apart. The CDR3 has 13 amino acids, counting the end cysteine and phenylalanine. The DNA shown is the 39-base CDR3, in frame from base 1. Naive and memory CD4+ T cells were separated from cryopreserved PBMCs by first enriching for CD4 and then performing EasySep naive CD4+ T cell enrichment. Sorted naive or memory CD4+ T cells (under 110,000) were grown at a 1:1 ratio with T cell-depleted PBMCs and CEF peptides for roughly ten days. Each peptide culture condition was generally run in triplicate replicate wells. Ficoll-Paque PLUS gradient centrifugation was used to isolate PBMCs from leukapheresis product or whole blood. The PBMCs went either fresh into the expansion assay or into cryopreservation at -140 degrees C. The QIAamp Micro DNA Kit was used to extract genomic DNA from the CD4+ T cells.

This entry comes from a study of CD4 T cells in relation to SARS-CoV-2 and coronaviruses (dated by TCRdb to the early 2020s). About the study as a whole: In the ViraFEST assay, PBMCs were cultured with antigen for nine to ten days, after which TCR beta CDR3s were sequenced to identify clonal expansions specific to the antigen. Across all 12 patients in the convalescent cohort, the median age was nearly 40 years, with a range of roughly 21 to 75 years. Among the approximately twelve convalescent patients, 8 males and 4 females were included, and two of the subjects were Hispanic. Patient-derived lymphoblastoid cell lines were used to map the HLA restriction of shared crossreactive spike epitopes. The study assessed, at the TCR clonotype level, memory CD4+ T cell crossreactivity between SARS-CoV-2 and common cold coronavirus spike proteins. Samples from three pre-COVID donors and the naive versus memory experiments were sequenced with the Adaptive Biotechnologies TCR-sequencing kit; other data were Illumina-based. A different, Illumina-based TCR-beta assay was used to sequence expansion assays from other donors in the study.

Here is what the overall study found, with its caveats: In about 60% of donors, memory CD4+ clonotypes turned up that crossrecognized SARS-CoV-2 and at least one common cold coronavirus spike. Since the crossreactivity analysis centred on spike protein, crossreactivity against other viral proteins was not assessed. Small numbers of patients and of tested TCRs limited the study. Crossreactive clones showed significantly weaker SARS-CoV-2-driven expansion than monoreactive clones, consistent with antigenic imprinting. Naive versus memory sequencing indicated the assay detects memory recall responses rather than primary responses primed during culture. Because no donor provided both pre-pandemic and post-infection samples, tracing the source of pre-existing responses was limited.

The sample was naive CD4+ T cells from PBMCs, cultured in vitro. The meaning of the sample's cell subset or site label: naive CD4+ T cells isolated by negative enrichment. The chain couples TRBV28 to TRBJ2-2, with the D call perhaps TRBD1 or TRBD2, each one matching 6 bases. This TCR derives from an adult with COVID-19. This receptor has the CDR3 CAGGRTNTGELFF. The DNA reads TGTGCCGGGGGGCGGACGAACACCGGGGAGCTGTTTTTT. When the CDR3 is completed using the reference TRBV28 and TRBJ2-2 genes on either side, the full variable domain is DVKVTQSSRYLVKRTGEKVFLECVQDMDHENMFWYRQDPGLGLRLIYFSYDVKMKEKGDIPEGYSVSREKKERFSLILESASTNQTSMYLCAGGRTNTGELFFGEGSRLTVL.